These T cell receptor beta chains were read from a single sample in a study of blood T cell repertoires in COVID-19. The assay was immunoSEQ multiplex PCR, and TCRdb's table has in-frame clones only and misses some. There are some 70,000 clones in the sample; roughly 89% occur only once, and roughly 7.6% lies in the top ten. Specimen: peripheral blood. These receptors were taken from a man aged 45 to 65 with active COVID-19. Each CDR3 is given with its conserved first and last residue. A D gene is named only where the DNA matches it firmly. Rows give clone size only sometimes, using once, few, many, or a class for an expanded clone.

V gene: TRBV6-5; D gene: .; clone size: medium-sized; J gene: TRBJ1-5; CDR3 protein: CASRPLSGGAEPQHF; CDR3 DNA: TGTGCCAGCAGACCCTTGTCGGGGGGTGCGGAGCCCCAGCATTTT
V gene: TRBV3-1/TRBV3-2; D gene: .; clone size: .; J gene: TRBJ1-3; CDR3 protein: CASSQIAGNTIYF; CDR3 DNA: TGTGCCAGCAGCCAAATAGCTGGAAACACCATATATTTT
V gene: TRBV4-3; D gene: .; clone size: .; J gene: TRBJ2-7; CDR3 protein: CASSKSPKAGSYEQYF; CDR3 DNA: TGCGCCAGCAGCAAAAGCCCTAAGGCAGGGTCCTACGAGCAGTACTTC
V gene: TRBV30; D gene: TRBD1; clone size: .; J gene: TRBJ1-2; CDR3 protein: CAWSDRAGYTF; CDR3 DNA: TGTGCCTGGTCAGACAGGGCGGGCTACACCTTC
V gene: TRBV5-1; D gene: TRBD1; clone size: .; J gene: TRBJ1-1; CDR3 protein: CASSWGTGGTEAFF; CDR3 DNA: TGCGCCAGCAGCTGGGGGACAGGGGGCACTGAAGCTTTCTTT
V gene: TRBV18; D gene: .; clone size: .; J gene: TRBJ2-5; CDR3 protein: CASSPPASQETQYF; CDR3 DNA: TGTGCCAGCTCACCACCGGCTAGCCAAGAGACCCAGTACTTC
V gene: TRBV30; D gene: .; clone size: .; J gene: TRBJ2-7; CDR3 protein: CAWSDSEGYEQYF; CDR3 DNA: TGTGCCTGGAGTGATTCTGAGGGCTACGAGCAGTACTTC
V gene: TRBV6-5; D gene: .; clone size: once; J gene: TRBJ1-1; CDR3 protein: CASSRGVKNTEAFF; CDR3 DNA: TGTGCCAGCAGCAGGGGTGTGAAGAACACTGAAGCTTTCTTT
V gene: TRBV5-1; D gene: .; clone size: few; J gene: TRBJ1-3; CDR3 protein: CASSLEVGRADTIYF; CDR3 DNA: TGCGCCAGCAGCTTGGAAGTGGGCAGGGCTGACACCATATATTTT
V gene: TRBV7-8; D gene: TRBD2; clone size: .; J gene: TRBJ2-7; CDR3 protein: CASSSPSGDPPYEQYF; CDR3 DNA: TGTGCCAGCAGCTCTCCCAGCGGGGACCCTCCCTACGAGCAGTACTTC
V gene: TRBV9; D gene: .; clone size: .; J gene: TRBJ1-1; CDR3 protein: CASSPGGGVTEAFF; CDR3 DNA: TGTGCCAGCAGCCCCGGGGGTGGGGTGACTGAAGCTTTCTTT
V gene: TRBV5-1; D gene: .; clone size: .; J gene: TRBJ1-4; CDR3 protein: CASSLATGDEKLFF; CDR3 DNA: TGCGCCAGCAGCTTGGCTACAGGAGACGAAAAACTGTTTTTT
V gene: TRBV18; D gene: .; clone size: .; J gene: TRBJ2-3; CDR3 protein: CASSPRTFSDTQYF; CDR3 DNA: TGTGCCAGCTCACCACGCACTTTTTCAGATACGCAGTATTTT
V gene: TRBV2; D gene: .; clone size: .; J gene: TRBJ1-2; CDR3 protein: CASSPGVFGYTF; CDR3 DNA: TGTGCCAGCAGTCCGGGTGTTTTTGGCTACACCTTC
V gene: TRBV5-6; D gene: .; clone size: .; J gene: TRBJ1-2; CDR3 protein: CASSLGAGEPGRGYTF; CDR3 DNA: TGTGCCAGCAGCTTAGGTGCAGGGGAGCCCGGTCGTGGCTACACCTTC
V gene: TRBV9; D gene: .; clone size: .; J gene: TRBJ2-7; CDR3 protein: CASSVAGGPTYEQYF; CDR3 DNA: TGTGCCAGCAGCGTAGCAGGGGGGCCTACCTACGAGCAGTACTTC
V gene: TRBV2; D gene: .; clone size: .; J gene: TRBJ1-2; CDR3 protein: CASSEAGTSNYGYTF; CDR3 DNA: TGTGCCAGCAGTGAAGCGGGCACCTCTAACTATGGCTACACCTTC
V gene: TRBV7-8; D gene: TRBD1; clone size: .; J gene: TRBJ1-3; CDR3 protein: CASSPRQGFGNTIYF; CDR3 DNA: TGTGCCAGCAGCCCTAGACAGGGCTTTGGAAACACCATATATTTT